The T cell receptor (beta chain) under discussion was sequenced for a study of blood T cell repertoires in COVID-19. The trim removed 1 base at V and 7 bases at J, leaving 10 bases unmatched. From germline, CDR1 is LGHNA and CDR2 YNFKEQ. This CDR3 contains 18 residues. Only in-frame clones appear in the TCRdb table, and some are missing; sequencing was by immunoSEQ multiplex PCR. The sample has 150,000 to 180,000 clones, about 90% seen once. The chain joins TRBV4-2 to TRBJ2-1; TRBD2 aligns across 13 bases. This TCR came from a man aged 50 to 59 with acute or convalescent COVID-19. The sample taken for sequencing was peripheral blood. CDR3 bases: TGTGCCAGCAGCCAAGCGGTACTAGCGGGGGGGCGGTCAAATGAGCAGTTCTTC. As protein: CASSQAVLAGGRSNEQFF.